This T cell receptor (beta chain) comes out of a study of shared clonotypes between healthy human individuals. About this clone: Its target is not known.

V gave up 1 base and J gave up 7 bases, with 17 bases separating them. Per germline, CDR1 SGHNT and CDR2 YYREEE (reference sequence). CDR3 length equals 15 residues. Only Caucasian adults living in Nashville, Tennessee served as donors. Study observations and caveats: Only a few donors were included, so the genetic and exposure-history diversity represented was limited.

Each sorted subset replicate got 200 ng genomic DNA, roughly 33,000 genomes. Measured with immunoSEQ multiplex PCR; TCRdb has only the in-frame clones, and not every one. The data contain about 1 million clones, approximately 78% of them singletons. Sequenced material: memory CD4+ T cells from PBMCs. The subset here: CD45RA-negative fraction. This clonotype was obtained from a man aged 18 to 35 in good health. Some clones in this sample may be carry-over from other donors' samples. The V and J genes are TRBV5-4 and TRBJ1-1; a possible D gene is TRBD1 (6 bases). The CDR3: CASSLPGARYNEAFF. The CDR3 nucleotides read TGTGCCAGCAGCTTGCCAGGGGCGAGGTATAATGAAGCTTTCTTT.